This T cell receptor beta chain was profiled in a study of technical replicates of blood from a few donors (dated 2017 in TCRdb). As concerns this clone: Its target antigen remains unknown. Base-call qualities are not available, and no considerably larger clone is one nucleotide away.

Library preparation was by the immunoSEQ multiplex PCR assay. TCRdb mirrors the immuneACCESS table, restricted to in-frame sequences. Some clones are absent from its copies; in checked studies, under half trace to an unresolved V gene, and the reason for the others is unknown. Here the sample has over 70,000 clones; 95% occur a single time. Less than 0.35% of the sample comes from the top ten. Sequenced input: T cells isolated from PBMCs. This TCR was recovered from a human donor in good health.

CDR3 region: CASSKLRTGPNTEAFF. The DNA sequence is TGTGCCAGCAGCAAACTGCGGACAGGGCCCAACACTGAAGCTTTCTTT. The sequence links TRBV21-1 to TRBJ1-1; no DNA check was done on the table's D call, TRBD1. TRBV21-1 is classified as a pseudogene. Inclusive of the bounding cysteine and phenylalanine, the CDR3 is 16 residues long. Just the 48-base CDR3 DNA is kept, in frame starting at base 1.